This T cell receptor beta chain came from a study of blood T cells in healthy people across ages. This CDR3 contains 12 residues. V lost 6 bases to trimming and J lost 5 bases; unmatched junction nucleotides: 6. Germline V CDR1 and CDR2: SQVTM, ANQGSEA. As to this clonotype: The antigen is not known.

Primed by a sample-barcoded 5' primer and a J-beta primer mix, a second PCR proceeded for about 6 to 11 cycles. TCRdb reanalysed the 5' RACE reads using MiXCR and keeps one entry per CDR3 protein. In the table there are 1.5 million to 1.8 million distinct CDR3 sequences, 40% to 45% of which are singletons. Findings and caveats of the study: Naive T cell percentage showed a strong correlation with TCR beta diversity.

This clonotype was sampled from a woman aged 18-29 years in good health. Sequencing was performed on blood. The chain recombines TRBV29-1 with TRBJ2-5; 7 positions agree with TRBD1. CDR3 DNA: TGCAGCGTGGAGACAGGGATGGAGACCCAGTACTTC. Amino acid sequence: CSVETGMETQYF. The full variable domain, in which reference TRBV29-1 and TRBJ2-5 provide the parts outside the CDR3, is SAVISQKPSRDICQRGTSLTIQCQVDSQVTMMFWYRQQPGQSLTLIATANQGSEATYESGFVIDKFPISRPNLTFSTLTVSNMSPEDSSIYLCSVETGMETQYFGPGTRLLVL.